These T cell receptor beta chains were read from a single sample in a study of cytomegalovirus exposure and HLA in healthy donors. Some clones are missing from TCRdb's copy, which holds only in-frame ones; the method was immunoSEQ multiplex PCR. The sample carries about 160,000 clones, 60% to 80% recorded once. The sample was PBMCs. The receptor source for this set is a man between 18 and 35 years old in good health and CMV-seropositive. CDR3s include the opening cysteine and the closing phenylalanine or tryptophan. Each record gives: V gene, D gene, J gene, clone size, CDR3 protein, CDR3 DNA. The D gene is left open where the match is weak. Size values are once, few and many counts, or a class for expanded clones, and some rows have none.

v_call: TRBV5-4
d_call: TRBD1
j_call: TRBJ2-1
clone_size: NA
cdr3_aa: CASSRPGQGNEQFF
cdr3_nt: TGTGCCAGCAGCCGACCCGGACAGGGCAATGAGCAGTTCTTC

v_call: TRBV27
d_call: TRBD1
j_call: TRBJ1-6
clone_size: NA
cdr3_aa: CASSSDRGNSPLHF
cdr3_nt: TGTGCCAGCAGTTCGGACAGGGGGAATTCACCCCTCCACTTT

v_call: TRBV4-3
d_call: NA
j_call: TRBJ2-7
clone_size: NA
cdr3_aa: CASSQENRDPYEQYF
cdr3_nt: TGCGCCAGCAGCCAAGAAAACAGGGACCCCTACGAGCAGTACTTC

v_call: TRBV30
d_call: TRBD1
j_call: TRBJ2-3
clone_size: NA
cdr3_aa: CAWSAAGTGSQYF
cdr3_nt: TGTGCCTGGAGTGCCGCGGGGACAGGGTCGCAGTATTTT

v_call: TRBV7-9
d_call: TRBD1
j_call: TRBJ1-2
clone_size: NA
cdr3_aa: CASSLVGTGGRSYYGYTF
cdr3_nt: TGTGCCAGCAGCTTAGTTGGGACAGGGGGCAGATCCTACTATGGCTACACCTTC

v_call: TRBV5-4
d_call: NA
j_call: TRBJ2-3
clone_size: NA
cdr3_aa: CASSLASSTDTQYF
cdr3_nt: TGTGCCAGCAGCTTGGCGTCCTCCACAGATACGCAGTATTTT

v_call: TRBV19
d_call: NA
j_call: TRBJ1-5
clone_size: NA
cdr3_aa: CASSASGQPQHF
cdr3_nt: TGTGCCAGTAGTGCCTCCGGGCAGCCCCAGCATTTT

v_call: TRBV7-8
d_call: NA
j_call: TRBJ1-1
clone_size: once
cdr3_aa: CASSHRGALNTEAFF
cdr3_nt: TGTGCCAGCAGCCACCGTGGGGCCCTGAACACTGAAGCTTTCTTT

v_call: TRBV18
d_call: NA
j_call: TRBJ1-1
clone_size: NA
cdr3_aa: CASSPHLTGSSTEAFF
cdr3_nt: TGTGCCAGCTCACCACACCTAACAGGTTCTAGCACTGAAGCTTTCTTT

v_call: TRBV11-3
d_call: TRBD2
j_call: TRBJ2-1
clone_size: NA
cdr3_aa: CASSRRGDYNEQFF
cdr3_nt: TGTGCCAGCAGTCGACGGGGGGACTACAATGAGCAGTTCTTC

v_call: TRBV5-1
d_call: NA
j_call: TRBJ2-5
clone_size: NA
cdr3_aa: CASSLGSQETQYF
cdr3_nt: TGCGCCAGCAGCTTGGGCAGTCAAGAGACCCAGTACTTC

v_call: TRBV6-6
d_call: NA
j_call: TRBJ2-7
clone_size: NA
cdr3_aa: CASSPSPGDEQYF
cdr3_nt: TGTGCCAGCAGTCCTTCCCCAGGGGACGAGCAGTACTTC

v_call: TRBV9
d_call: NA
j_call: TRBJ2-1
clone_size: NA
cdr3_aa: CASSVETRGYNEQFF
cdr3_nt: TGTGCCAGCAGCGTAGAGACGCGGGGCTACAATGAGCAGTTCTTC

v_call: TRBV2
d_call: NA
j_call: TRBJ2-7
clone_size: NA
cdr3_aa: CASSAKESGVRGYEQYF
cdr3_nt: TGTGCCAGCAGTGCGAAAGAATCAGGGGTCAGAGGCTACGAGCAGTACTTC

v_call: TRBV9
d_call: TRBD1
j_call: TRBJ1-1
clone_size: NA
cdr3_aa: CASSVGQGALNTEAFF
cdr3_nt: TGTGCCAGCAGCGTAGGACAGGGGGCTTTGAACACTGAAGCTTTCTTT

v_call: TRBV6-4
d_call: NA
j_call: TRBJ1-1
clone_size: NA
cdr3_aa: CASSVEGGGARTEAFF
cdr3_nt: TGTGCCAGCAGTGTAGAAGGGGGGGGCGCACGAACTGAAGCTTTCTTT

v_call: TRBV27
d_call: TRBD1
j_call: TRBJ1-2
clone_size: NA
cdr3_aa: CASSPMDRANGYTF
cdr3_nt: TGTGCCAGCAGTCCAATGGACAGGGCCAATGGCTACACCTTC

v_call: TRBV11-2
d_call: TRBD1
j_call: TRBJ1-4
clone_size: once
cdr3_aa: CASSFTGQGGGTNEKLFF
cdr3_nt: TGTGCCAGCAGCTTCACCGGACAGGGCGGAGGAACTAATGAAAAACTGTTTTTT

v_call: TRBV11-2
d_call: NA
j_call: TRBJ2-2
clone_size: once
cdr3_aa: CASSPTGNTGELFF
cdr3_nt: TGTGCCAGCAGCCCGACAGGGAACACCGGGGAGCTGTTTTTT

v_call: TRBV9
d_call: NA
j_call: TRBJ1-5
clone_size: NA
cdr3_aa: CASSAGTPNQPQHF
cdr3_nt: TGTGCCAGCAGCGCAGGGACACCGAATCAGCCCCAGCATTTT

v_call: TRBV30
d_call: NA
j_call: TRBJ1-2
clone_size: NA
cdr3_aa: CAWSWGETDGYTF
cdr3_nt: TGTGCCTGGAGTTGGGGGGAAACGGATGGCTACACCTTC

v_call: TRBV5-4
d_call: TRBD1
j_call: TRBJ1-3
clone_size: NA
cdr3_aa: CASSFSPGTGSGNTIYF
cdr3_nt: TGTGCCAGCAGCTTCAGTCCCGGGACAGGGAGCGGAAACACCATATATTTT

v_call: TRBV19
d_call: TRBD1
j_call: TRBJ1-1
clone_size: NA
cdr3_aa: CASALGQLNTEAFF
cdr3_nt: TGTGCCAGCGCACTGGGACAGTTGAACACTGAAGCTTTCTTT

v_call: TRBV6-6
d_call: TRBD1
j_call: TRBJ2-1
clone_size: NA
cdr3_aa: CASSRDRVSHEQFF
cdr3_nt: TGTGCCAGCAGCCGGGACAGGGTGTCCCATGAGCAGTTCTTC

v_call: TRBV11-3
d_call: NA
j_call: TRBJ1-1
clone_size: NA
cdr3_aa: CASSPGGAMNTEAFF
cdr3_nt: TGTGCCAGCAGCCCTGGAGGGGCCATGAACACTGAAGCTTTCTTT

v_call: TRBV6-5
d_call: NA
j_call: TRBJ2-7
clone_size: once
cdr3_aa: CASSWGTRTSYEQYF
cdr3_nt: TGTGCCAGCAGTTGGGGGACAAGGACCTCCTACGAGCAGTACTTC

v_call: TRBV4-1
d_call: NA
j_call: TRBJ2-2
clone_size: NA
cdr3_aa: CASSQREGVGTGELFF
cdr3_nt: TGCGCCAGCAGCCAAAGGGAGGGGGTGGGCACCGGGGAGCTGTTTTTT

v_call: TRBV30
d_call: TRBD2
j_call: TRBJ2-3
clone_size: NA
cdr3_aa: CAWIYEGGGLITDTQYF
cdr3_nt: TGTGCCTGGATTTACGAGGGTGGGGGACTAATCACAGATACGCAGTATTTT

v_call: TRBV27
d_call: TRBD2
j_call: TRBJ2-2
clone_size: NA
cdr3_aa: CASGTSGNTGELFF
cdr3_nt: TGTGCCAGCGGGACTAGTGGGAACACCGGGGAGCTGTTTTTT